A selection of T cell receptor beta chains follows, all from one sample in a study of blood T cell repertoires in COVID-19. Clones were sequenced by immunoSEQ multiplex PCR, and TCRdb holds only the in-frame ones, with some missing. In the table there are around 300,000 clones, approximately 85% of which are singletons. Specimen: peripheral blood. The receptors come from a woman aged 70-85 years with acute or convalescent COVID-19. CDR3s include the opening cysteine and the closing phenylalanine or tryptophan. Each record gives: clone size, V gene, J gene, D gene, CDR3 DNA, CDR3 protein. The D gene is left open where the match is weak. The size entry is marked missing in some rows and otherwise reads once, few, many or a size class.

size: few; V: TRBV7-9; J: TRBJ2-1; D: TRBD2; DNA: TGTGCCAGCAGCCCGATTAGCGGGAATGAGCAGTTCTTC; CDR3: CASSPISGNEQFF
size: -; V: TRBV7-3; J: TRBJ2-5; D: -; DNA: TGTGCCAGCAGCTTAACCCCGGGGGTACAGGAGACCCAGTACTTC; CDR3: CASSLTPGVQETQYF
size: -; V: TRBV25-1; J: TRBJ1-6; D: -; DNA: TGTGCCAGCAAGGACGCGGGAGGTTCACCCCTCCACTTT; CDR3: CASKDAGGSPLHF
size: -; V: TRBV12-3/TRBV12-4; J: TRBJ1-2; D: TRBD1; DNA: TGTGCCAGCAGTTTAGGGGCAGGGGGTGGCTACACCTTC; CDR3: CASSLGAGGGYTF
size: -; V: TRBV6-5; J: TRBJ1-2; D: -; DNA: TGTGCCAGCAGCGTCGAGGGAATCTATGGCTACACCTTC; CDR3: CASSVEGIYGYTF
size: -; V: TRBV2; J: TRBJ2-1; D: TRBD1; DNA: TGTGCCAGCAGTTCAAACAGGGGGTCCTCCAATGAGCAGTTCTTC; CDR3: CASSSNRGSSNEQFF
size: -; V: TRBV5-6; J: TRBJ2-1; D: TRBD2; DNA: TGTGCCAGCAGCTTAGGCCTAGCGGACAATGAGCAGTTCTTC; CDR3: CASSLGLADNEQFF
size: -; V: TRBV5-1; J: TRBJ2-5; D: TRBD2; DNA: TGCGCCAGCAGCCTGGCACTAGCGGGGGGCCAAGAGACCCAGTACTTC; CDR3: CASSLALAGGQETQYF
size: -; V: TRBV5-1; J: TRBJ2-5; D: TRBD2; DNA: TGCGCCAGCAGCTTTGGTAGCGGGGGTACTAAAGAGACCCAGTACTTC; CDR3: CASSFGSGGTKETQYF
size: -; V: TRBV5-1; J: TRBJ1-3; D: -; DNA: TGCGCCAGCAGCGAGTTCTCTGGAAACACCATATATTTT; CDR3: CASSEFSGNTIYF
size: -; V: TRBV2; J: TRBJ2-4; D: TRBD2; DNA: TGTGCCAGCAGTCCCCTTAGCGGGGGGGCGAGGAACATTCAGTACTTC; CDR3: CASSPLSGGARNIQYF
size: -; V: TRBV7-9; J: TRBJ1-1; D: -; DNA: TGTGCCAGCAGCCGCACAGGGGAAGCTTTCTTT; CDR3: CASSRTGEAFF
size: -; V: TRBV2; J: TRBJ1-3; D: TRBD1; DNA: TGTGCCAGCAGTGAACAGGGGGCGCTTTTGGGAAACACCATATATTTT; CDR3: CASSEQGALLGNTIYF
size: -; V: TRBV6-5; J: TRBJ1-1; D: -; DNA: TGTGCTTCCCGGACAGCGAACACTGAAGCTTTCTTT; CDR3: CASRTANTEAFF
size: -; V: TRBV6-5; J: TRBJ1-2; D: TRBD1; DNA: TGTGCCAGCAGGGGTAGGGGGCTCTATGGCTACACCTTC; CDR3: CASRGRGLYGYTF
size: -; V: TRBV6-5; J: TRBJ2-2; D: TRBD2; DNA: TGTGCCAGCAGTTTCCAGCGGGGGGCGGGCACCGGGGAGCTGTTTTTT; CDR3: CASSFQRGAGTGELFF
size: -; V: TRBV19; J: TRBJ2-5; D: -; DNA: TGTGCCAGTACCCCGATCTTCGGGGGAATTCAAGAGACCCAGTACTTC; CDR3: CASTPIFGGIQETQYF
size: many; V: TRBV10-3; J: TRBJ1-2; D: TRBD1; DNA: TGTGCCATCAGCCCCAGCACAGGGGCGGAGGGCTACACCTTC; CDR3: CAISPSTGAEGYTF
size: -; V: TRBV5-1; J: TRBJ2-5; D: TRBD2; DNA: TGCGCCAGCAGCTTGGGGCCTAGCGGGGCTGAGACCCAGTACTTC; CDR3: CASSLGPSGAETQYF
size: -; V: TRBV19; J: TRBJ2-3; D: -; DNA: TGTGCCAGTACGGAGATGGCGGGGGCCCGCACAGATACGCAGTATTTT; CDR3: CASTEMAGARTDTQYF
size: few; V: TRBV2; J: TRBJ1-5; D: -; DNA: TGTGCCAGCAGAAGGGGAGGGAACAATCAGCCCCAGCATTTT; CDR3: CASRRGGNNQPQHF
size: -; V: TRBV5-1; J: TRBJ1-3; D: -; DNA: TGCGCCAGCAGCCAGAACCCGGACAATCTCTATTTT; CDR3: CASSQNPDNLYF
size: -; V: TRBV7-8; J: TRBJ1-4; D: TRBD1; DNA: TGTGCCAGCGGACCGGGACAGGGAAATGAAAAACTGTTTTTT; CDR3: CASGPGQGNEKLFF
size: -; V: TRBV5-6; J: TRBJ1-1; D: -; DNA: TGTGCCAGCAGCCCGCCCGGCGCTGGCGGCGGGGCTTTCTTT; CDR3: CASSPPGAGGGAFF
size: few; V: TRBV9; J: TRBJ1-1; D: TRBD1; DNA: TGTGCCAGCAGCGTCAGGGGGGTTGGTGAAGCTTTCTTT; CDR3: CASSVRGVGEAFF
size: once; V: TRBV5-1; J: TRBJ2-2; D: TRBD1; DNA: TGCGCCAGCAGCCGTGGACAGGCGAACACCGGGGAGCTGTTTTTT; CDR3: CASSRGQANTGELFF
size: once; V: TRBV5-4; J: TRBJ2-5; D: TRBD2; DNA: TGTGCCAGCAGCTTAGCGGGAGCTCAAGAGACCCAGTACTTC; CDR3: CASSLAGAQETQYF
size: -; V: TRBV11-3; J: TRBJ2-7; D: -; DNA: TGTGCCAGCAGCCTAAGGGGGGGGAGCGGCGAGCAGTACTTC; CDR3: CASSLRGGSGEQYF
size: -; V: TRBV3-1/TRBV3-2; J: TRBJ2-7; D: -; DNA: TGTGCCAGCGGTTACGGGACTCTACAGAACGAGCAGTACTTC; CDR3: CASGYGTLQNEQYF
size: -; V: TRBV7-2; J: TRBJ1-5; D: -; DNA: TGTGCCAGCAGCTATTGGCAGGGCTCGGGTCAGCCCCAGCATTTT; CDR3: CASSYWQGSGQPQHF
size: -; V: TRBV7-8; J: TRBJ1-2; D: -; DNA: TGTGCCAGCAGCTCACGCCCCAGGGAAGGCTACACCTTC; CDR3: CASSSRPREGYTF
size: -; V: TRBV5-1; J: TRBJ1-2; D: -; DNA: TGCGCCAGCAGCTTGTGGGCAGGGGACTATGGCTACACCTTC; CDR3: CASSLWAGDYGYTF
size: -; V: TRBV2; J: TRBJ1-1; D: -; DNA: TGTGCCAGCAGTGACTCGGGTATGAACACTGAAGCTTTCTTT; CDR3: CASSDSGMNTEAFF
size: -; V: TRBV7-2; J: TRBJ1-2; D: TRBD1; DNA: TGTGCCAGCAGCACCAGGGGGACCCCTTTAAGGGATGGCTACACCTTC; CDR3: CASSTRGTPLRDGYTF
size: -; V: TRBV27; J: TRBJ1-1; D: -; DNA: TGTGCCAGCAGAACTTACTCCCCTCGGAACACTGAAGCTTTCTTT; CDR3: CASRTYSPRNTEAFF
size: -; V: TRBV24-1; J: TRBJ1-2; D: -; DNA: TGTGCCACCAGTGAAGGGGGATTCTATGGCTACACCTTC; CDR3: CATSEGGFYGYTF
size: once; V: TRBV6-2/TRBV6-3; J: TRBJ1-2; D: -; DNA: TGTGCCAGCAGCTGGGGGGGCGGCTACACCTTC; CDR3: CASSWGGGYTF
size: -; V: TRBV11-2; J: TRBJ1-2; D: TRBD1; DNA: TGTGCCAGCAGCTCCTATGGGGGAGGGGACAGGGGCTTTCCCTCTGGCTACACCTTC; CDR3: CASSSYGGGDRGFPSGYTF
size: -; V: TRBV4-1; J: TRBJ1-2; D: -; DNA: TGCGCCAGCAGCCAAGGGGCAGCTTCTAACTATGGCTACACCTTC; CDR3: CASSQGAASNYGYTF
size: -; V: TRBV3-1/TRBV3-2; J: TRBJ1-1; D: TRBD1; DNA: TGTGCCAGCAGACGGGGACAGGGAAGTACTGAAGCTTTCTTT; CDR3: CASRRGQGSTEAFF
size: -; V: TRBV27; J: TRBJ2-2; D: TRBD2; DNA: TGTGCCAGCAGTTTCTCGACTAGCGGGGGTTCGGCCGGGGAGCTGTTTTTT; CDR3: CASSFSTSGGSAGELFF
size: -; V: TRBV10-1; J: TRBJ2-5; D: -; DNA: TGCGCCAGCAGTCCCGGGGGTCTCGGGGAGACCCAGTACTTC; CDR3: CASSPGGLGETQYF
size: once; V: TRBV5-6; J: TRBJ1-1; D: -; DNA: TGTGCCAGCAGCTTGCGGGGGACTGAAGCTTTCTTT; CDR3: CASSLRGTEAFF
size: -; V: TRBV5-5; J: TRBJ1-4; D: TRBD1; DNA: TGTGCCAGCAGCTTGCCCGGGACAGGGCGTGAAAAACTGTTTTTT; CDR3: CASSLPGTGREKLFF
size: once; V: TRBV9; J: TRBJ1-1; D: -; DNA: TGTGCCAGCAGCGTAAGCCCGAACACTGAAGCTTTCTTT; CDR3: CASSVSPNTEAFF